This T cell receptor (beta chain) is from a study of CD8+CD57+ T cells in acquired aplastic anemia. About the research overall: The study obtained an average of roughly 2.9 ug of DNA from sorted CD4+ and CD8+ cells. Whole-study results and caveats: Levels of CD8+ Simpson's diversity were not significantly distinct in patients versus controls. The number of CD8+ CDR3 sequences shared by patients and controls was twenty-nine.

With regard to this clonotype: The target antigen is unknown.

CDR3 and TCR beta VDJ profiling relied on genomic DNA as the template. TCRdb re-analysed the reads in MiXCR, keeping a single row per CDR3 protein. The data show more than 250,000 distinct CDR3 sequences, roughly 50% seen once. Germline CDR1 is SGHKS and CDR2 is YYEKEE (reference sequence). The CDR3 covers 13 residues. V lost 1 base and J 8 bases, leaving 9 bases between the germline ends. This clonotype originated in a human donor with severe aplastic anemia or a healthy control (not recorded which). The sequencing sample was made of sorted CD4+, CD8+, or CD8+CD57+ T cells (not recorded which) from PBMCs. The chain employs TRBV5-5 and TRBJ2-2; D not resolved. CDR3 sequence reads: CASSLRAAGELFF. The CDR3 DNA is TGTGCCAGCAGCTTGAGAGCAGCAGGGGAGCTGTTTTTT.